This T cell receptor beta chain was sequenced for a study of cytotoxic CD8 clonotypes in ibrutinib-treated CLL (dated by TCRdb to the early 2020s). Some background on the complete study: The cohort included around 15 treatment-naive and 11 to 12 relapsed/refractory patients; about 18 were IGHV unmutated. Response samples were obtained after a median of roughly eleven months of treatment, with a range of roughly 6 to 40 months. On average, each sample had approximately 260,000 productive templates and tens of thousands of productive rearrangements. Responses were partial in around 25 patients and complete in 2; after median about 68 months follow-up, some 14 stayed in remission and 12 progressed. Cryopreserved peripheral blood mononuclear cells were collected before treatment, at response, and at either disease progression or sustained remission. Of the approximately 94 people in the trial, 25 to 30 had longitudinal samples available. Overall study results and their limits: Clonality increased at ibrutinib response, stayed stable in sustained remission, and fell back toward baseline at progression. Lymph node repertoires were not examined, and the timing of sampling was not matched between patients in sustained remission and those whose disease progressed. Baseline clonality exceeded that of age-matched healthy donors and correlated strongly with circulating CD8+ T-cell counts. Public clonotypes were found to be uncommon and were observed to contract or remain stable during treatment; the increase in clonality was shown to reflect expansion of private clonotypes at ibrutinib response.

A MiSeq instrument was used for deep resolution sequencing, which targeted depths ranging from 1 in 1 million up to 1 in 200,000 T cells, with coverage averaging 10x for each clonotype. The immunoSEQ hsTCRB Kit was used to generate the TCR beta libraries. The published analysis was carried out like this. ImmunoSEQ Data Assistant and ImmunoSEQ Analyzer were used for data analysis, and V, D and J genes were assigned according to IMGT definitions. Clonality, which ranges from 0 to 1, was calculated as one minus the normalized Shannon entropy of productive rearrangement frequencies. Public clonotype analysis was restricted to overrepresented clonotypes comprising at least 0.05% of each patient's repertoire. Thirteen age-matched healthy donor repertoires from immuneACCESS were used as controls for clonality. In TCRdb, the immuneACCESS table is reduced to in-frame sequences with V and J assigned. These tables do not hold every clone; where another copy was compared, an unresolved V gene accounts for under half, and the others remain unexplained. V and J calls and clone size are copied from that table; D and trimming were computed from the DNA. In all, the sample holds some 290,000 clones, and roughly 85% of those were seen once. The top ten hold approximately 7% of the sample.

For TCR beta library preparation, 1.5 to 2 micrograms of genomic DNA were isolated from cryopreserved PBMCs. Longitudinal blood samples from CLL patients receiving ibrutinib monotherapy were subjected to high-throughput TCR beta sequencing. The patients took part in an open-label, single-center phase 2 trial of ibrutinib monotherapy. V and J are truncated by 3 bases and 5 bases respectively, leaving an intervening sequence of 13 bases. There are 14 amino acids in the CDR3, from cysteine to phenylalanine inclusive. CDR3 DNA is the only sequence kept; it has 42 bases, read in frame from the first base. In the germline V gene, CDR1 corresponds to MGHRA and CDR2 to YSYEKL. For this clone: No antigen is known for it. Base qualities are missing; no much larger clone stands one base away.

Sequenced material: PBMCs, taken before ibrutinib treatment. The rearrangement joined TRBV4-1 to TRBJ1-1; perhaps TRBD1 is the D gene, with 5 bases matching. This clonotype was sampled from a human donor with chronic lymphocytic leukemia. The DNA reads TGCGCCAGCAGCCAGAGGGGTGGGGGGACTGAAGCTTTCTTT. It specifies CASSQRGGGTEAFF.